This is a list of T cell receptor beta chains from one sample in a study of T-cell memory formation after mild COVID-19. TCRdb itself ran the 5' RACE reads through MiXCR, one entry per CDR3 protein. The sample gives some 320,000 distinct CDR3 sequences, 15% of which show up once; around 24% is in the top ten. Sequencing was carried out using PBMCs or a T cell subset sorted from them (not recorded which). The receptors derive from a man in his late teens or twenties who had mild COVID-19 (a few samples of this study predate the infection). Cell type and time point are not known. Each CDR3 is given with its conserved first and last residue. The D gene is left open where the match is weak. Some rows mark clone size as missing; the rest say once, few, many or name a class of expanded clone.

d_call	clone_size	v_call	j_call	cdr3_nt	cdr3_aa
-	once	TRBV7-9	TRBJ1-1	TGTGCCAGCAGCTTGTCCGGCGGGAGCACTGAAGCTTTCTTT	CASSLSGGSTEAFF
-	few	TRBV7-2	TRBJ1-4	TGTGCCAGCAGACCCGCGTCGGGGGAAAAACTGTTTTTT	CASRPASGEKLFF
-	-	TRBV30	TRBJ2-1	TGTGCCTGGAGTGTACTTCCAGGGCCGGGGAATGAGCAGTTCTTC	CAWSVLPGPGNEQFF
TRBD1	few	TRBV12-3/TRBV12-4	TRBJ2-2	TGTGCCAGCAGTCCCGGGACAGGCTCCGGGGAGCTGTTTTTT	CASSPGTGSGELFF
TRBD2	-	TRBV5-1	TRBJ2-7	TGCGCCAGCAGCTTGGTAGCGGGGCACTCCTACGAGCAGTACTTC	CASSLVAGHSYEQYF
-	few	TRBV7-2	TRBJ1-2	TGTGCCAGCAGCTTAGTGCAGGAGCTCTATGGCTACACCTTC	CASSLVQELYGYTF
TRBD1	few	TRBV5-1	TRBJ2-7	TGCGCCAGCAGCCCAGCCGGGACAGGGTTCGACTACGAGCAGTACTTC	CASSPAGTGFDYEQYF
TRBD2	-	TRBV15	TRBJ2-1	TGTGCCACCAGCAGCGTACCCTTTTGGACTAGCGGGGGGTACAATGAGCAGTTCTTC	CATSSVPFWTSGGYNEQFF
-	-	TRBV20-1	TRBJ2-3	TGCAGTTTTGGGGGAAGCACAGATACGCAGTATTTT	CSFGGSTDTQYF
-	-	TRBV4-1	TRBJ1-6	TGCGCCAGCAGCCAGATAGGAGGACATTCACCCCTCCACTTT	CASSQIGGHSPLHF
-	-	TRBV3-1	TRBJ1-2	TGTGCCAGCAGCCAAGCCCGGGGAGCGAGCTATGGCTACACCTTC	CASSQARGASYGYTF
-	-	TRBV7-2	TRBJ1-1	TGTGCCAGCAGCCGAAGGGGGAGTGACCCAGCTTTCTTT	CASSRRGSDPAFF
-	medium-sized	TRBV20-1	TRBJ2-5	TGCAGTGCTAGAGATCTGAGGCAGGCCGAAGAGACCCAGTACTTC	CSARDLRQAEETQYF
-	-	TRBV7-2	TRBJ2-1	TGTGCCAGCAGCTTACAAGGCTTCTACAATGAGCAGTTCTTC	CASSLQGFYNEQFF
-	few	TRBV20-1	TRBJ1-2	TGCAGTGCTAACTCGGGAGGGGGGAACGATGGCTACACCTTC	CSANSGGGNDGYTF
TRBD1	-	TRBV2	TRBJ1-1	TGTGCCAGCAGCAACGACAGGGCGAACACTGAAGCTTTCTTT	CASSNDRANTEAFF
-	few	TRBV5-1	TRBJ2-7	TGCGCCAGCAGCTTGGTGTCGGGGAGCTCCTACGAGCAGTACTTC	CASSLVSGSSYEQYF
-	few	TRBV2	TRBJ2-5	TGTGCCAGCAGTGAAGGAGTGGGGTCCCAAGAGACCCAGTACTTC	CASSEGVGSQETQYF
TRBD2	-	TRBV29-1	TRBJ2-7	TGCAGCGCAGTCGGACTAGCGACCTACGAGCAGTACTTC	CSAVGLATYEQYF
-	few	TRBV6-6	TRBJ1-5	TGTGCCAGCAGCCTCGATTCCGGGCAGCCCCAGCATTTT	CASSLDSGQPQHF
-	few	TRBV20-1	TRBJ1-5	TGCAGTGCTAGTTGGGGGTACGGCAATCAGCCCCAGCATTTT	CSASWGYGNQPQHF
-	many	TRBV12-3/TRBV12-4	TRBJ2-7	TGTGCCAGCAGTTTTAGGGCAGGGGAACCCTACGAGCAGTACTTC	CASSFRAGEPYEQYF
TRBD2	many	TRBV4-1	TRBJ2-3	TGCGCCAGCAGCCAACAGACTAGCGGGGTCGGAGATACGCAGTATTTT	CASSQQTSGVGDTQYF
-	few	TRBV4-2	TRBJ1-1	TGTGCCAGCAGCCAAGACCTCTACAGGGATCCTGAAGCTTTCTTT	CASSQDLYRDPEAFF
-	-	TRBV28	TRBJ2-5	TGTGGGACCCATAGCTTGCAGGAGACCCAGTACTTC	CGTHSLQETQYF
-	-	TRBV10-1	TRBJ2-3	TGCGCCAGCAGTCAAGACAGGACCAGGGATACGCAGTATTTT	CASSQDRTRDTQYF
-	-	TRBV20-1	TRBJ2-2	TGCAGTGCTGCTCGGAACACCGGGGAGCTGTTTTTT	CSAARNTGELFF
-	few	TRBV7-2	TRBJ2-7	TGTGCCAGCAGCCAGAGACCCTACGAGCAGTACTTC	CASSQRPYEQYF
-	-	TRBV12-3/TRBV12-4	TRBJ2-3	TGTGCCAGCAGACCCGGGCCAAGCACAGATACGCAGTATTTT	CASRPGPSTDTQYF
TRBD1	many	TRBV6-5	TRBJ2-5	TGTGCCAGCAGCTCCGACAGGGGAGAGACCCAGTACTTC	CASSSDRGETQYF
-	-	TRBV6-5	TRBJ1-1	TGTGCCAGCAGGCGACAGATAAACACTGAAGCTTTCTTT	CASRRQINTEAFF
-	-	TRBV6-1	TRBJ1-1	TGTGCCAGCAGCCCCTTTGGGGCGGTAGGCACTGAAGCTTTCTTT	CASSPFGAVGTEAFF
TRBD1	few	TRBV29-1	TRBJ1-1	TGCAGCGTCAAGACAGGGAGGGACACTGAAGCTTTCTTT	CSVKTGRDTEAFF
TRBD2	many	TRBV7-2	TRBJ2-3	TGTGCCAGCAGCTTCAGAGCGGGGGACACAGATACGCAGTATTTT	CASSFRAGDTDTQYF
TRBD1	-	TRBV12-3/TRBV12-4	TRBJ1-5	TGTGCCAGCAGCACGGACAGGGAGAGTAATCAGCCCCAGCATTTT	CASSTDRESNQPQHF
-	many	TRBV5-1	TRBJ2-3	TGCGCCAGCAGCACCATAAGGGGTTCCGAGGATACGCAGTATTTT	CASSTIRGSEDTQYF
TRBD1	many	TRBV7-3	TRBJ2-7	TGTGCCAGCAGCTTGAGGGCAGGGGGCGCAGCCTACGAGCAGTACTTC	CASSLRAGGAAYEQYF
-	-	TRBV5-5	TRBJ2-7	TGTGCCAGCAGCTTCGAGACAGCCAGGTACGAGCAGTACTTC	CASSFETARYEQYF
-	-	TRBV7-2	TRBJ2-3	TGTGCCAGCAGCTTAGATCCCCATCCCCGCGATACGCAGTATTTT	CASSLDPHPRDTQYF
-	-	TRBV12-3/TRBV12-4	TRBJ2-4	TGTGCCAGCAGCCCCGGAAGGGTGGGGGAGTACTTC	CASSPGRVGEYF
-	-	TRBV7-2	TRBJ2-5	TGTGCCAGCAGCTTTAGGGGCACGGAGACCCAGTACTTC	CASSFRGTETQYF
TRBD1	-	TRBV4-3	TRBJ2-7	TGCGCCAGCAGCCTCGGGACAGGGGCCCTCTACGAGCAGTACTTC	CASSLGTGALYEQYF
-	few	TRBV7-9	TRBJ2-5	TGTGCCAGCAGCCACCCGATGGGGCAAGAGACCCAGTACTTC	CASSHPMGQETQYF
TRBD1	few	TRBV24-1	TRBJ2-2	TGTGCCATCTCCGGGACAGGGAACACCGGGGAGCTGTTTTTT	CAISGTGNTGELFF
TRBD1	few	TRBV20-1	TRBJ2-5	TGCAGTGCAAGGGGACAGGGGGCCTGGGAGACCCAGTACTTC	CSARGQGAWETQYF
TRBD1	-	TRBV12-3/TRBV12-4	TRBJ2-7	TGTGCCAGCAGCCCTCCACCACCCGGGACAGGGGGCCTCGACGAGCAGTACTTC	CASSPPPPGTGGLDEQYF
TRBD2	few	TRBV7-2	TRBJ2-5	TGTGCCAGCGCAGATACAAGACTAGCGGGGGCCTTTAACCAGTACTTC	CASADTRLAGAFNQYF
-	few	TRBV7-9	TRBJ1-5	TGTGCCAGCAGCTTAGACGGTGGACCTCAGCCCCAGCATTTT	CASSLDGGPQPQHF
-	-	TRBV7-2	TRBJ2-7	TGTGCCAGCAGCTTTCGACGGGAGCAGTACTTC	CASSFRREQYF
-	-	TRBV6-1	TRBJ2-3	TGTGCCAGCAGTGAATTGGAAGCAGATACGCAGTATTTT	CASSELEADTQYF
TRBD1	few	TRBV5-1	TRBJ2-3	TGCGCCAGCAGCCCACCGGGACAGGGGGCGATCACAGATACGCAGTATTTT	CASSPPGQGAITDTQYF
-	few	TRBV6-5	TRBJ2-1	TGTGCCAGCAGTTCGCGGGGGCCCTACAATGAGCAGTTCTTC	CASSSRGPYNEQFF
-	few	TRBV10-3	TRBJ2-3	TGTGCCACCCTACTAGGGCAGGTGCGCACAGATACGCAGTATTTT	CATLLGQVRTDTQYF
TRBD2	-	TRBV6-2/TRBV6-3	TRBJ2-1	TGTGCCAGCATGACTAGCGGATACAATGAGCAGTTCTTC	CASMTSGYNEQFF
-	-	TRBV10-3	TRBJ1-5	TGTGCCATCAGTGGACTCAGGGCGGGCCAGCCCCAGCATTTT	CAISGLRAGQPQHF
TRBD1	once	TRBV4-3	TRBJ1-2	TGCGCCAGCAGCCAGGGGACAGATTTATATGGCTACACCTTC	CASSQGTDLYGYTF
-	-	TRBV7-2	TRBJ1-2	TGTGCCAGCAGCTTAGAGAGGTCCCTCGGGGGCTACACCTTC	CASSLERSLGGYTF
-	many	TRBV7-9	TRBJ1-1	TGTGCCAGCAGCTCACCTCCGAACACTGAAGCTTTCTTT	CASSSPPNTEAFF